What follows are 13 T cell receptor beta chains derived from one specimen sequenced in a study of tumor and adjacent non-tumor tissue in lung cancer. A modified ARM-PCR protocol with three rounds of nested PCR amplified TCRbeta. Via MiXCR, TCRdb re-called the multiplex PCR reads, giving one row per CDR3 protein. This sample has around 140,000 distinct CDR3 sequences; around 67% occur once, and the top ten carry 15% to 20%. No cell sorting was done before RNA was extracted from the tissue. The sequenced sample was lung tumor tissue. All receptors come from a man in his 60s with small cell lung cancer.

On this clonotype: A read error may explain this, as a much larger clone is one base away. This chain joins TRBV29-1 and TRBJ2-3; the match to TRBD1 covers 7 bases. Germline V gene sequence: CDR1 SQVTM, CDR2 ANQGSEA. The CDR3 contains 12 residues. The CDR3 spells CSVGQGRDPQYF. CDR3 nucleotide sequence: TGCAGCGTTGGACAGGGACGAGATCCGCAGTATTTT.

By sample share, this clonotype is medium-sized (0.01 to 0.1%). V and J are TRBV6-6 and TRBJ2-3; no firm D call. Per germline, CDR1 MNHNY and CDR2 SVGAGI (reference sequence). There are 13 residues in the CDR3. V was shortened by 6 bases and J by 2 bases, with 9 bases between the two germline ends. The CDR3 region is CASRSSNTDTQYF. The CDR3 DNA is TGTGCCAGCAGGTCGTCGAACACAGATACGCAGTATTTT.

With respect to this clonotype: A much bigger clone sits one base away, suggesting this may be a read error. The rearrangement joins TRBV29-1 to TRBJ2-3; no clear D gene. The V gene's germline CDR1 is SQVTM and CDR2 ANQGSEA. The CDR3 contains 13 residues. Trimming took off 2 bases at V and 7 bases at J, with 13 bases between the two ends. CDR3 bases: TGCAGCGTTGAAAAGGCAGGAACATATACGCAGTATTTT. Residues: CSVEKAGTYTQYF.

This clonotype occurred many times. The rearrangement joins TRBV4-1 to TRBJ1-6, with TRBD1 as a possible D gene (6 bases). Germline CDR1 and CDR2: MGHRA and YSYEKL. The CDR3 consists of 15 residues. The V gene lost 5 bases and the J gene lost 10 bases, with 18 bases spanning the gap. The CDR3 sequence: CASSFDAGEDSPLHF. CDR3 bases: TGCGCCAGCAGCTTCGATGCAGGGGAAGACTCACCCCTCCACTTT.

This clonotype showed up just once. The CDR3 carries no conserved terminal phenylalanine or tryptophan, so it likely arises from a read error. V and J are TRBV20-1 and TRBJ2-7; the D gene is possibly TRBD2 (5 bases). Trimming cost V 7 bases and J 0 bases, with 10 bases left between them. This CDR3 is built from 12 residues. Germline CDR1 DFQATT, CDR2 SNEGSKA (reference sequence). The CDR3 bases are TGCAGTGTTACTACTAGCTCCTACGAGCAGTACATC. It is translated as CSVTTSSYEQYI.

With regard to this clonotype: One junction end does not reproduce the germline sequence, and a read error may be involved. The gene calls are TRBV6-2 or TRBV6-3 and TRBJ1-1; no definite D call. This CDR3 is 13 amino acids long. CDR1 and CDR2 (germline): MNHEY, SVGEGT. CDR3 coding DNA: TGTGCCAGCAGCCCGTTTCAGGATACTGAAGCTTTTTTT. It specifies CASSPFQDTEAFF.

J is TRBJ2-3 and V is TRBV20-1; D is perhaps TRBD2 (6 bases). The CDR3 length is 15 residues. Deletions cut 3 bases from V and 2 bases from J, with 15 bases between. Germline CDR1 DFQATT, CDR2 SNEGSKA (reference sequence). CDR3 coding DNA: TGCAGTGCTAGTTGGACTACCGAGGACACAGATACGCAGTATTTT. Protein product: CSASWTTEDTDTQYF.

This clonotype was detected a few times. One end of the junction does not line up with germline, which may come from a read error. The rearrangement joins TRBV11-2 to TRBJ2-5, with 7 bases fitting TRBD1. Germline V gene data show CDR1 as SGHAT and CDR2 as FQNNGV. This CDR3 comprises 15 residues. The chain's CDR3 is CANSLRTGDSETQYF. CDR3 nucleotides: TGTGCCAACAGCTTAAGGACAGGTGATTCCGAGACCCAGTACTTT.

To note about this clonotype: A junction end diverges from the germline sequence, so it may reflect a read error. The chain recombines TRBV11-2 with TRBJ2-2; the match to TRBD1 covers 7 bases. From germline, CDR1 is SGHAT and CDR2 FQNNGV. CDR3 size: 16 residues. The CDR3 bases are TGTGCCAGCAGCTTAATTGATAGGGGGCGGACCGGGGAGCTATCTTTT. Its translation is CASSLIDRGRTGELSF.

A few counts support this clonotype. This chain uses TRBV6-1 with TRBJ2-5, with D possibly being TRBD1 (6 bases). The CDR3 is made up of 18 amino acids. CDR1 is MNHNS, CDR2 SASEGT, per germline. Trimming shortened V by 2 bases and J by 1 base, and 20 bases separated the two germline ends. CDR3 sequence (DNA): TGTGCCAGCAGTGAACCTCCGGGACACAAAAATATCCAAGAGACCCAGTACTTC. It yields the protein CASSEPPGHKNIQETQYF.

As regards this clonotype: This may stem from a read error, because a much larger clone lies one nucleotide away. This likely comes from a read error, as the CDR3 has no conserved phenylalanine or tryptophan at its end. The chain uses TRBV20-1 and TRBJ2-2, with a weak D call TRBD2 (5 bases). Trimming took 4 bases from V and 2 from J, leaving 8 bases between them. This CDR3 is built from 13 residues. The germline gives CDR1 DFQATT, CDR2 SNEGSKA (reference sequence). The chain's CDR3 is CSAKSGNTGELFS. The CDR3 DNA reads TGCAGTGCTAAAAGCGGAAACACCGGGGAGCTGTTTTCT.

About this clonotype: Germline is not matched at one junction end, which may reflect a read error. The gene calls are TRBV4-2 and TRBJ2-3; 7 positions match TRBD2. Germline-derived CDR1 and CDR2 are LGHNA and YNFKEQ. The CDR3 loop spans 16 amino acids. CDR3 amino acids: CASSQERSRGRDTQYF. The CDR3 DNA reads TGTGCCAGCAGCCAAGAAAGGTCTAGAGGGAGGGATACCCAGTATTTT.

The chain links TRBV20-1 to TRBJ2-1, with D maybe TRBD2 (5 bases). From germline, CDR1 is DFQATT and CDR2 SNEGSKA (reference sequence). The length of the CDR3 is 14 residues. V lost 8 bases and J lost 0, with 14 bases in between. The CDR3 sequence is CSTYMGSSYNEQFF. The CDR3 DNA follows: TGCAGTACCTACATGGGGAGCTCCTACAATGAGCAGTTCTTC.